The clone carrying this T cell receptor (beta chain) has just a few counts. This record belongs to a study of blood T cell repertoires in COVID-19. Overall study context: The United States, Italy and Spain were the sources of the acute and convalescent COVID-19 samples. Sample material is recorded as cDNA or gDNA derived from T cells, B-cell-depleted T cells, or PBMCs.

CDR3 size: 12 residues. Germline loops: CDR1 MGHDK, CDR2 SYGVNS. V was clipped by 4 bases and J by 1 base, with 5 bases between them. Seattle cases were enrolled at active infection and followed longitudinally. In the study's own analysis: Counts of nucleated cells, estimated from reference gene primer amplification, were obtained. Sequencing used immunoSEQ multiplex PCR; TCRdb keeps in-frame clones, though not all of them. V and J calls and clone size are copied from that table; D and trimming were computed from the DNA. Of about 120,000 clones in the sample, roughly 89% were seen once. The source is a woman in her sixties or seventies with COVID-19, enrolled during active disease. The chain recombines TRBV25-1 with TRBJ2-7; D remains ambiguous. The sequenced sample consisted of peripheral blood. This chain's CDR3 is CASSGHSYEQYF. CDR3 in DNA: TGTGCCAGCAGTGGACATTCCTACGAGCAGTACTTC.